Detailed here is one T cell receptor (beta chain). The table came from immunoSEQ multiplex PCR; TCRdb's copy has only in-frame clones and leaves some out. The sample shows 250,000 or so clones, 90% of them seen only once. The record originates from a study of cytomegalovirus exposure and HLA in healthy donors. Germline lookup yields CDR1 SGHAT and CDR2 FQNNGV. Trimming took 5 bases from V and 8 from J, leaving 24 bases between them. This CDR3 has 17 residues. Sequencing used PBMCs. The rearrangement joins TRBV11-2 to TRBJ1-4; D ambiguous. This TCR came from a woman aged 18-30 years in good health and CMV-seronegative. CDR3 loop: CASSRSPGGNSNEKLFF. The CDR3 bases are TGTGCCAGCAGCCGATCCCCGGGAGGGAATTCAAACGAAAAACTGTTTTTT.